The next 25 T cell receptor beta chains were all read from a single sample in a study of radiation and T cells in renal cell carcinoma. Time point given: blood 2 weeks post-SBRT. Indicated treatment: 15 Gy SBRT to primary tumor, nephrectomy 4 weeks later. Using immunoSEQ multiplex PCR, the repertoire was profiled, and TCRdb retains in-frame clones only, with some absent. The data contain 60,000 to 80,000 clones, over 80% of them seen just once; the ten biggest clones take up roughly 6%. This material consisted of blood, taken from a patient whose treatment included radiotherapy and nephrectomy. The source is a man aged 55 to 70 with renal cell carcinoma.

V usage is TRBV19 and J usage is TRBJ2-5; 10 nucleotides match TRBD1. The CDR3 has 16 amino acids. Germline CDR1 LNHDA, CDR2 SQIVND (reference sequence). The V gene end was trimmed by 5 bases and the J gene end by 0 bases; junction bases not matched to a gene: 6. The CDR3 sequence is CASSHTGTGDQETQYF. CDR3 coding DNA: TGTGCCAGTAGTCACACGGGGACAGGGGACCAAGAGACCCAGTACTTC.

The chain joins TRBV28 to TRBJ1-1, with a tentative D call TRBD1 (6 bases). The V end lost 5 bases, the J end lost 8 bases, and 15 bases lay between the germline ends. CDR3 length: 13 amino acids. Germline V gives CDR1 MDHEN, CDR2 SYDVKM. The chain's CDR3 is CASSLGVQGEAFF. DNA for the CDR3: TGTGCCAGCAGTCTGGGCGTGCAGGGGGAAGCTTTCTTT.

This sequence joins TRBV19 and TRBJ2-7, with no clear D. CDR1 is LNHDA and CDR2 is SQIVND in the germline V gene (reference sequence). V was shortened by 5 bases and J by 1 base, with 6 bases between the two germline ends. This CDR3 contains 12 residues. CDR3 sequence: CASSAPSYEQYF. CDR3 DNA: TGTGCCAGTAGTGCGCCGTCCTACGAGCAGTACTTC.

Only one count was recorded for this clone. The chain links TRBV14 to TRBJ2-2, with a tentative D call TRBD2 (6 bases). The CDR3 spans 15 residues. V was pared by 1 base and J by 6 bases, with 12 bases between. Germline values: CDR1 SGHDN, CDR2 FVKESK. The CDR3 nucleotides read TGTGCCAGCAGCCAAGTGATGGGAGGTCCCGGGGAGCTGTTTTTT. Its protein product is CASSQVMGGPGELFF.

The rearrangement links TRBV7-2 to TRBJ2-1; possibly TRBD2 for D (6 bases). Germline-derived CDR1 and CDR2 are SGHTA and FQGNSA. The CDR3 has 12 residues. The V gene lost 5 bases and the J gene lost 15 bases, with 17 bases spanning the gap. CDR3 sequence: CASSPRVGSGFF. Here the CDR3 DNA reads TGTGCCAGCAGCCCACGGGTGGGTAGCGGGTTCTTC.

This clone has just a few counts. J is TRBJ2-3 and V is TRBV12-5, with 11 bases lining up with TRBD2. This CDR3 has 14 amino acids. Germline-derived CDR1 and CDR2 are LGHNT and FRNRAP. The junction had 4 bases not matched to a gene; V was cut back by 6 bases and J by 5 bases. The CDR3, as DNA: TGTGCTAGTGGACGCGGACTAGCGGGAGATACGCAGTATTTT. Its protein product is CASGRGLAGDTQYF.

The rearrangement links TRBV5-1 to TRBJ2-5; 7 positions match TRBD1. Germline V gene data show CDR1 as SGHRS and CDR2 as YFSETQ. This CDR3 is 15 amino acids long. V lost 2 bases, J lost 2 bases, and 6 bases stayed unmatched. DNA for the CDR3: TGCGCCAGCAGCTTTCTTACAGGGGCTCAAGAGACCCAGTACTTC. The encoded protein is CASSFLTGAQETQYF.

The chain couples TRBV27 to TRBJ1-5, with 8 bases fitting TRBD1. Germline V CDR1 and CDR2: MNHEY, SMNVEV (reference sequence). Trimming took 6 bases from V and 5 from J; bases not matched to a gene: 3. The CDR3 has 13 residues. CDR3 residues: CASSGTGDQPQHF. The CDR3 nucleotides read TGTGCCAGCAGCGGGACAGGAGATCAGCCCCAGCATTTT.

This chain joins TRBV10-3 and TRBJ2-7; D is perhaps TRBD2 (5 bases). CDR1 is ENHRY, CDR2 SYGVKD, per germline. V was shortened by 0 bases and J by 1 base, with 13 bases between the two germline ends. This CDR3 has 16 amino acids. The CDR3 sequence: CAISESEGAKSYEQYF. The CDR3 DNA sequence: TGTGCCATCAGTGAGTCTGAGGGCGCCAAATCCTACGAGCAGTACTTC.

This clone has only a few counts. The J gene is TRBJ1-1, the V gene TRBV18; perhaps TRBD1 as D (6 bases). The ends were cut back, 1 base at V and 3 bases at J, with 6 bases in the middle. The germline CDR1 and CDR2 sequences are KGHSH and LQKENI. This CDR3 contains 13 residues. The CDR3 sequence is CASSPQGDTEAFF. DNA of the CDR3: TGTGCCAGCTCACCACAGGGGGACACTGAAGCTTTCTTT.

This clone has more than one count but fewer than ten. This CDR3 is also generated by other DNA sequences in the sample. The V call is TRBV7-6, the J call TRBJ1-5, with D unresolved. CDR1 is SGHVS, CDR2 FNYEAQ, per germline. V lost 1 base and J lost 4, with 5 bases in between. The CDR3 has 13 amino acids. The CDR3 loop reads CASSLGPNQPQHF. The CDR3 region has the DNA TGTGCCAGCAGCTTAGGACCGAATCAGCCCCAGCATTTT. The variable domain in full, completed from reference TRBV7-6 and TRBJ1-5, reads GAGVSQSPRYKVTKRGQDVALRCDPISGHVSLYWYRQALGQGPEFLTYFNYEAQQDKSGLPNDRFSAERPEGSISTLTIQRTEQRDSAMYRCASSLGPNQPQHFGDGTRLSIL.

The CDR3 loop is CSVEVNRGIPYEQYF. The CDR3 DNA follows: TGCAGCGTTGAAGTCAACAGGGGGATCCCCTACGAGCAGTACTTC. The gene calls are TRBV29-1 and TRBJ2-7, with 8 bases identical to TRBD1. CDR1 and CDR2 (germline): SQVTM, ANQGSEA. The J segment lost 2 bases and the V segment lost 1 base, leaving 7 bases of the junction unmatched. CDR3 length: 15 amino acids.

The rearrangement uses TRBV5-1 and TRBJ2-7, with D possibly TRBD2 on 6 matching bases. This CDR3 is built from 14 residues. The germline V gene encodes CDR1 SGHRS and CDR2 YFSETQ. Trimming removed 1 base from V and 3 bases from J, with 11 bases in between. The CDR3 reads CASSLTAGSYEQYF. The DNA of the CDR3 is TGCGCCAGCAGCTTGACGGCGGGAAGCTACGAGCAGTACTTC.

CDR3 sequence (DNA): TGTGCCAGCAGCGTAGGCGAAGGACTTTGGCCCCAGCATTTT. Protein sequence: CASSVGEGLWPQHF. The chain recombines TRBV9 with TRBJ1-5; D uncertain. This CDR3 is built from 14 residues. The ends were cut back, 0 bases at V and 9 bases at J, with 13 bases in the middle. Per the germline V gene, CDR1 is SGDLS and CDR2 is YYNGEE.

In DNA, the CDR3 is TGTGCCAGCTCACCACTCAGGGGGGTGGAGCAGTTCTTC. It is translated as CASSPLRGVEQFF. This chain connects TRBV18 to TRBJ2-1, with a tentative D call TRBD1 (7 bases). Germline V CDR1 and CDR2: KGHSH, LQKENI. This CDR3 contains 13 residues. V was trimmed by 1 base and J by 10 bases, leaving 11 bases between them.

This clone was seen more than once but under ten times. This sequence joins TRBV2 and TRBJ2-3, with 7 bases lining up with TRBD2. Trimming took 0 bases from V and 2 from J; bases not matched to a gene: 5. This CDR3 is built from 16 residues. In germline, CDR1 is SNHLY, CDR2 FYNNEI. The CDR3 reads CASSEAGLADTDTQYF. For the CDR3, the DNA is TGTGCCAGCAGTGAAGCGGGGCTAGCGGACACAGATACGCAGTATTTT.

The CDR3 coding sequence is TGTGCCAGCAGCTCGAAAATTAGCGGGAGCCGGGATGAGCAGTTCTTC. Protein: CASSSKISGSRDEQFF. This chain links TRBV7-6 with TRBJ2-1, with TRBD2 matching over 9 bases. The CDR3 has 16 amino acids. V lost 4 bases, J lost 8 bases, and 12 bases stayed unmatched. Looked up from germline, CDR1 is SGHVS and CDR2 is FNYEAQ. Using reference TRBV7-6 and TRBJ2-1 for the parts outside the CDR3, the full variable domain is GAGVSQSPRYKVTKRGQDVALRCDPISGHVSLYWYRQALGQGPEFLTYFNYEAQQDKSGLPNDRFSAERPEGSISTLTIQRTEQRDSAMYRCASSSKISGSRDEQFFGPGTRLTVL.

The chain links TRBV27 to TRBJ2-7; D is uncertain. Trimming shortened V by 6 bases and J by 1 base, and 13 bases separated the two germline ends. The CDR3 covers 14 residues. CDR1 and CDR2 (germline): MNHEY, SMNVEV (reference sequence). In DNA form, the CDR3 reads TGTGCCAGCAGCCCGGGTTTCGGGTCCTACGAGCAGTACTTC. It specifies CASSPGFGSYEQYF.

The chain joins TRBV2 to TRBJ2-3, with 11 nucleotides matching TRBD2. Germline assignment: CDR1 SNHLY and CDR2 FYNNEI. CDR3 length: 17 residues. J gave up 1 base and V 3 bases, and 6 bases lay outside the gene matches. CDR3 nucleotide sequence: TGTGCCAGCAGTGAGATAGCGGGAGGGCCTGGCACAGATACGCAGTATTTT. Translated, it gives CASSEIAGGPGTDTQYF.

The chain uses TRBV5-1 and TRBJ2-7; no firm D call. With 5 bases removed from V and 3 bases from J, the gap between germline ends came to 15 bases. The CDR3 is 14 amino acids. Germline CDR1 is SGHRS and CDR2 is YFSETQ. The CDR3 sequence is CASRKSPRNYEQYF. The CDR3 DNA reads TGCGCCAGCAGGAAATCCCCTAGGAACTACGAGCAGTACTTC. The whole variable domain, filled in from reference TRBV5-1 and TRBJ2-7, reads KAGVTQTPRYLIKTRGQQVTLSCSPISGHRSVSWYQQTPGQGLQFLFEYFSETQRNKGNFPGRFSGRQFSNSRSEMNVSTLELGDSALYLCASRKSPRNYEQYFGPGTRLTVT.

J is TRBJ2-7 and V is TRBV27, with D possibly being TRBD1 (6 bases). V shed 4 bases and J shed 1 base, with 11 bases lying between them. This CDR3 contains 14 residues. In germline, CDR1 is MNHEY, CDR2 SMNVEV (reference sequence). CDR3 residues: CASSSSTGSYEQYF. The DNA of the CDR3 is TGTGCCAGCAGTTCCTCCACAGGGTCCTACGAGCAGTACTTC.

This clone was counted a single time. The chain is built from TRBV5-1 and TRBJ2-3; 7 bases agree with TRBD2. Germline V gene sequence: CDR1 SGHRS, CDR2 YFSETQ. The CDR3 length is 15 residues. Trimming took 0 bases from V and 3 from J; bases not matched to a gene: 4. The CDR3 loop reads CASSLDGLVTDTQYF. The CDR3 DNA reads TGCGCCAGCAGCTTGGATGGACTAGTAACAGATACGCAGTATTTT.

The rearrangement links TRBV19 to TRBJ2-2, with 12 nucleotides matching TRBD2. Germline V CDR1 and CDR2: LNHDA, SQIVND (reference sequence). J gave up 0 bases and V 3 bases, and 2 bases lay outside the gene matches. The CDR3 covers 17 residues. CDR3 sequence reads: CASSILAGGANTGELFF. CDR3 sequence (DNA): TGTGCCAGTAGTATTCTAGCGGGAGGGGCGAACACCGGGGAGCTGTTTTTT.

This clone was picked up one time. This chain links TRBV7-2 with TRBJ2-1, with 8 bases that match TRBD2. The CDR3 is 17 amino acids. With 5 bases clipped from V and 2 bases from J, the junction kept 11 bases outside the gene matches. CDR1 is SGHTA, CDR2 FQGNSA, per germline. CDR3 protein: CASSEDPGTSTYNEQFF. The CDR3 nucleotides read TGTGCCAGCAGCGAGGACCCCGGGACTAGTACCTACAATGAGCAGTTCTTC. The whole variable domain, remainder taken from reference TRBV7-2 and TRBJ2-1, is GAGVSQSPSNKVTEKGKDVELRCDPISGHTALYWYRQSLGQGLEFLIYFQGNSAPDKSGLPSDRFSAERTGGSVSTLTIQRTQQEDSAVYLCASSEDPGTSTYNEQFFGPGTRLTVL.

This CDR3 is CASSARQGINYGYTF. The CDR3, as DNA: TGTGCCAGCAGCGCGCGACAGGGGATAAACTATGGCTACACCTTC. This rearrangement joins TRBV9 to TRBJ1-2; 8 bases are shared with TRBD1. This CDR3 contains 15 residues. V gave up 3 bases and J gave up 2 bases; unmatched junction bases: 6. The germline CDR1 and CDR2 sequences are SGDLS and YYNGEE.